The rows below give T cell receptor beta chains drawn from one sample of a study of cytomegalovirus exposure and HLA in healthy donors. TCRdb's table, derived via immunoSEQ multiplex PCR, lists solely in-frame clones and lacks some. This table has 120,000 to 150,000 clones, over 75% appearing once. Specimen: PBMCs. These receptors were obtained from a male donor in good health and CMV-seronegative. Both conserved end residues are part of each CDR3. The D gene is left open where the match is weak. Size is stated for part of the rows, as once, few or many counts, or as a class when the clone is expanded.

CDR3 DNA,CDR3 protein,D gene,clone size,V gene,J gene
TGTGCCAGCAGGACTGGGGGGACTGGGATGAATGAGCAGTTCTTC,CASRTGGTGMNEQFF,NA,NA,TRBV21-1,TRBJ2-1
TGTGCCTGGACAGGGCGAACTGAAGCTTTCTTT,CAWTGRTEAFF,NA,NA,TRBV30,TRBJ1-1
TGTGCCAGCGAGGAGACTAGCTACGAGCAGTACTTC,CASEETSYEQYF,NA,once,TRBV7-8,TRBJ2-7
TGTGCCAGTAGTATAGGGGCAACGGGGAATGGGCAGTACTTC,CASSIGATGNGQYF,NA,NA,TRBV19,TRBJ2-5
TGTGCCAGTAGTATAGAGTACAGGGGCTTCTATGGCTACACCTTC,CASSIEYRGFYGYTF,TRBD1,NA,TRBV19,TRBJ1-2
TGCGCCAGCAGCCCGAGGGTAGCCCAGAACACCGGGGAGCTGTTTTTT,CASSPRVAQNTGELFF,NA,NA,TRBV5-1,TRBJ2-2
TGCGCCAGCAGCCAAGGGCCAGGTTACGAGCAGTACTTC,CASSQGPGYEQYF,NA,NA,TRBV4-3,TRBJ2-7
TGTGCCAGCAGTGAGACAGTTTCCAGCTCCTACAATGAGCAGTTCTTC,CASSETVSSSYNEQFF,NA,NA,TRBV25-1,TRBJ2-1
TGCGCCAGCAGCCGAGGCCCCGGGGATAGAATCACCGGGGAGCTGTTTTTT,CASSRGPGDRITGELFF,NA,NA,TRBV5-1,TRBJ2-2
TGTGCCAGCAGCCTGGGCCTAGCGGGAGCAATAGATACGCAGTATTTT,CASSLGLAGAIDTQYF,TRBD2,NA,TRBV11-2,TRBJ2-3
TGTGCCAGCACCCCTCCGGGGGGCACTGAAGCTTTCTTT,CASTPPGGTEAFF,NA,few,TRBV27,TRBJ1-1
TGTGCCAGCAGCCCCCCGGTCGGGGTTTACAATGAGCAGTTCTTC,CASSPPVGVYNEQFF,NA,NA,TRBV9,TRBJ2-1
TGTGCCAGCAGCTTAGAGCGGGCTGAGCAGTTCTTC,CASSLERAEQFF,NA,NA,TRBV11-2,TRBJ2-1
TGTGCCAGCAGCCTCACAGGGGGCGGCTACACCTTC,CASSLTGGGYTF,TRBD1,NA,TRBV7-8,TRBJ1-2
TGCGCCAGCAGCCAAGATCCTCCCGGAGGGACTGAAGCTTTCTTT,CASSQDPPGGTEAFF,NA,NA,TRBV4-3,TRBJ1-1
TGCAGCCCCGACTTGGCGGGGACCGGGGAGCTGTTTTTT,CSPDLAGTGELFF,NA,NA,TRBV29-1,TRBJ2-2
TGTGCCAGCAGCCCTTGGGACAGCCCTAGCACAGATACGCAGTATTTT,CASSPWDSPSTDTQYF,TRBD1,few,TRBV7-9,TRBJ2-3
TGTGCCAGCAGCTTACGAGTCGTGGGGACTAGCGGCGATGAGCAGTTCTTC,CASSLRVVGTSGDEQFF,TRBD2,NA,TRBV7-3,TRBJ2-1
TGCGCCAGCAGCCCCAGCCTAGCGGGGGACAATGAGCAGTTCTTC,CASSPSLAGDNEQFF,TRBD2,NA,TRBV5-1,TRBJ2-1
TGTGCCAGCAGCGTAGAAGCGGGAGGTACACCTCTGACCGGTGAGCAGTTCTTC,CASSVEAGGTPLTGEQFF,TRBD2,NA,TRBV9,TRBJ2-1
TGTGCCAGCAGTGATCCCCGGGACAGGGACTTCGATGAGCAGTTCTTC,CASSDPRDRDFDEQFF,TRBD1,NA,TRBV2,TRBJ2-1
TGTGCCAGTAGCCTAACAGAATCGGACATTCAGTACTTC,CASSLTESDIQYF,NA,NA,TRBV19,TRBJ2-4
TGCGCCAGCAGCCGGGCTAGCCAGTCACAAGAGACCCAGTACTTC,CASSRASQSQETQYF,NA,few,TRBV5-1,TRBJ2-5
TGCGCCAGCAGCCAAGTCGCAGGGAACTATGGCTACACCTTC,CASSQVAGNYGYTF,NA,NA,TRBV4-3,TRBJ1-2
TGTGCCAGCAGCACGACTGAGGCGGACGAGCAGTACTTC,CASSTTEADEQYF,NA,NA,TRBV7-2,TRBJ2-7
TGTGCCAGCAGCTTAGATCGGACTAGCTCGGATGAGCAGTTCTTC,CASSLDRTSSDEQFF,TRBD2,NA,TRBV11-2,TRBJ2-1
TGTGCCAGCAGCATCGGACAGGGTGGTTCGGGGGAGCTGTTTTTT,CASSIGQGGSGELFF,TRBD1,NA,TRBV5-4,TRBJ2-2
TGTGCCATCAGTGCCCAGGAGGTTGGCTACGAGCAGTACTTC,CAISAQEVGYEQYF,NA,NA,TRBV10-3,TRBJ2-7
TGTGCCAGCAGCTTAAATCTGGGCGGGAGTAACGGGCAGTACTTC,CASSLNLGGSNGQYF,TRBD2,NA,TRBV7-3,TRBJ2-7
TGCGCCAGCAGCTTGGTTGGGAGCTATGAGCAGTTCTTC,CASSLVGSYEQFF,NA,NA,TRBV5-1,TRBJ2-1
TGTGCCAGCAGCTTTACAGGGGGATCAGCCGGGGAGCTGTTTTTT,CASSFTGGSAGELFF,TRBD1,NA,TRBV7-3,TRBJ2-2
TGTGCCAGCAGCTCACAAACGGGGTCCCCTGGCTACACCTTC,CASSSQTGSPGYTF,NA,NA,TRBV7-2,TRBJ1-2
TGTGCCAGCAGTTTGGACGGGCGGGGGTACGAGCAGTACTTC,CASSLDGRGYEQYF,TRBD2,once,TRBV6-1,TRBJ2-7
TGCGCCAGCAGCCAAGGGGTCGGCGGGACCGGGGGAGATACGCAGTATTTT,CASSQGVGGTGGDTQYF,NA,NA,TRBV4-3,TRBJ2-3
TGTGCCAGCAGCTTGGCGACCGGGGAGCTGTTTTTT,CASSLATGELFF,NA,NA,TRBV5-6,TRBJ2-2
TGTGCCAGCAGCCGTCGACAGGGGGCTATCTATACTGAAGCTTTCTTT,CASSRRQGAIYTEAFF,TRBD1,NA,TRBV14,TRBJ1-1
TGTGCCATCAATAACCCACTAGCGGGAGTCGCCGAGCAGTTCTTC,CAINNPLAGVAEQFF,TRBD2,NA,TRBV10-3,TRBJ2-1
TGTGCCAGCAGCGTAGGTGTACTAGCGATGGAGACCCAGTACTTC,CASSVGVLAMETQYF,TRBD2,NA,TRBV9,TRBJ2-5
TGTGCCAGCAGCCCACTAGCGGCCGAGCCAGATACGCAGTATTTT,CASSPLAAEPDTQYF,TRBD2,NA,TRBV27,TRBJ2-3
TGTGCCAGCAGCTTTTCCGACAGCTACGAGCAGTACTTC,CASSFSDSYEQYF,NA,NA,TRBV7-2,TRBJ2-7
TGTGCCAGCTCAAGCGGGACAGGGGGGAATCAGCCCCAGCATTTT,CASSSGTGGNQPQHF,TRBD1,NA,TRBV18,TRBJ1-5
TGCGCCAGCGGAGCGGGAGGATCCGTAGGGGATGAGCAGTTCTTC,CASGAGGSVGDEQFF,TRBD2,NA,TRBV10-2,TRBJ2-1
TGTGCCAGCAGCCTCGAATCTAGTTACACCACCTACGAGCAGTACTTC,CASSLESSYTTYEQYF,NA,once,TRBV14,TRBJ2-7
TGCGCCAGCAGCTCAAGAGCGGCAGGGGTCGGGGAGCTGTTTTTT,CASSSRAAGVGELFF,NA,NA,TRBV5-1,TRBJ2-2
TGTGCCAGCAGCTTAGGAGGAAGATTGTCTGGGGCCAACGTCCTGACTTTC,CASSLGGRLSGANVLTF,NA,NA,TRBV5-6,TRBJ2-6
TGCAGCGTGGATAGGGGGCAAGGGGCCGGGGAGCTGTTTTTT,CSVDRGQGAGELFF,TRBD1,NA,TRBV29-1,TRBJ2-2
TGTGCCAGCAGTTACTCCACAAGGGGTAACTATGGCTACACCTTC,CASSYSTRGNYGYTF,NA,NA,TRBV6-5,TRBJ1-2
TGTGCCAGCAGCCGAGGGGTAGCGGAGGCAGATACGCAGTATTTT,CASSRGVAEADTQYF,NA,few,TRBV7-3,TRBJ2-3